This passage covers 9 T cell receptor beta chains from one sample sequenced in a study of cytomegalovirus exposure and HLA in healthy donors. PCR was performed using 60 Vbeta and 13 Jbeta primers. Data came from immunoSEQ multiplex PCR; TCRdb stores just in-frame clones and leaves some out. The sample has roughly 150,000 clones, around 80% seen once. Material: PBMCs. All receptors derive from a female donor in good health and CMV-seronegative.

The rearrangement links TRBV10-1 to TRBJ2-5, with 10 bases identical to TRBD2. Germline V gene lookup returns CDR1 WNHNN and CDR2 SYGVQD (reference sequence). V lost 8 bases and J lost 0; bases outside the gene matches: 3. The CDR3 has 14 residues. DNA of the CDR3: TGCGCCAGCGGGCTAGCGGGGGACCAAGAGACCCAGTACTTC. It translates to CASGLAGDQETQYF.

This chain uses TRBV6-5 with TRBJ1-2, with D maybe TRBD1 (5 bases). From germline, CDR1 is MNHEY and CDR2 SVGAGI. V lost 0 bases to trimming and J lost 7 bases, with 12 bases between them. This CDR3 is built from 14 residues. The CDR3 bases are TGTGCCAGCAGTTACTCTCAGGGTGGGATTGGCTACACCTTC. Residues: CASSYSQGGIGYTF.

This clone showed up just a few times. The chain combines TRBV6-1 with TRBJ1-2; 8 positions match TRBD1. The CDR3 contains 15 residues. Germline-derived CDR1 and CDR2 are MNHNS and SASEGT. V shed 8 bases, J shed 2 bases, and the junction held 10 bases outside the gene matches. The CDR3 sequence: CASGRQGPGNYGYTF. The CDR3, as DNA: TGTGCCAGCGGACGACAGGGGCCGGGGAACTATGGCTACACCTTC.

For the CDR3, the DNA is TGTGCCAGCAGGTCCCAGGGGAAGAGGCACGAGCAGTACTTC. Its protein is CASRSQGKRHEQYF. The gene calls are TRBV27 and TRBJ2-7; tentatively, D is TRBD1 (6 bases). This CDR3 has 14 amino acids. CDR1 is MNHEY, CDR2 SMNVEV, per germline (reference sequence). V lost 6 bases to trimming and J lost 5 bases, with 17 bases between them.

The rearrangement uses TRBV7-2 and TRBJ2-5; TRBD2 is a possible D gene (5 bases). The length of the CDR3 is 16 residues. The germline gives CDR1 SGHTA, CDR2 FQGNSA. Trimming removed 0 bases at V and 4 bases at J, with 15 bases between. DNA of the CDR3: TGTGCCAGCAGCTTAGCTCAAATCGGGATCGGAGAGACCCAGTACTTC. It is translated as CASSLAQIGIGETQYF.

In the case of this clone: Other nucleotide sequences in the sample specify the same CDR3. V gene TRBV7-2 combines with J gene TRBJ2-7; 10 bases fit TRBD1. Germline V gives CDR1 SGHTA, CDR2 FQGNSA. The CDR3 extends over 14 amino acids. J was trimmed by 2 bases and V by 4 bases; bases with no gene match: 2. The CDR3 spells CASSSDRGPYEQYF. The CDR3 bases are TGTGCCAGCAGCTCAGACAGGGGGCCCTACGAGCAGTACTTC.

This chain links TRBV2 with TRBJ2-1, with 7 bases that match TRBD2. From germline, CDR1 is SNHLY and CDR2 FYNNEI. V dropped 6 bases and J dropped 9; count of bases not matched to a gene: 8. The CDR3 covers 13 residues. In DNA form, the CDR3 reads TGTGCCAGCAGCTGGACTAGTGGAAGTGAGCAGTTCTTC. Translation gives CASSWTSGSEQFF.

This rearrangement joins TRBV6-5 to TRBJ2-7, with 11 bases aligning to TRBD2. The CDR3 extends over 14 amino acids. V shed 11 bases and J 5 bases; nucleotides not matched to a gene: 11. CDR1 MNHEY and CDR2 SVGAGI come from the germline V gene. The chain's CDR3 is CASATSGRTHEQYF. As DNA, the CDR3 is TGTGCCTCAGCCACTAGCGGGAGAACGCACGAGCAGTACTTC.

The chain carries TRBV6-5 and TRBJ2-5; weak D call: TRBD2 (5 bases). Germline V gene lookup returns CDR1 MNHEY and CDR2 SVGAGI. The CDR3 is 16 residues long. V lost 2 bases to trimming and J lost 4 bases, with 17 bases between them. CDR3 DNA: TGTGCCAGCAGTTACCCGGTCAGCGGACGGGGAGAGACCCAGTACTTC. Residues: CASSYPVSGRGETQYF.